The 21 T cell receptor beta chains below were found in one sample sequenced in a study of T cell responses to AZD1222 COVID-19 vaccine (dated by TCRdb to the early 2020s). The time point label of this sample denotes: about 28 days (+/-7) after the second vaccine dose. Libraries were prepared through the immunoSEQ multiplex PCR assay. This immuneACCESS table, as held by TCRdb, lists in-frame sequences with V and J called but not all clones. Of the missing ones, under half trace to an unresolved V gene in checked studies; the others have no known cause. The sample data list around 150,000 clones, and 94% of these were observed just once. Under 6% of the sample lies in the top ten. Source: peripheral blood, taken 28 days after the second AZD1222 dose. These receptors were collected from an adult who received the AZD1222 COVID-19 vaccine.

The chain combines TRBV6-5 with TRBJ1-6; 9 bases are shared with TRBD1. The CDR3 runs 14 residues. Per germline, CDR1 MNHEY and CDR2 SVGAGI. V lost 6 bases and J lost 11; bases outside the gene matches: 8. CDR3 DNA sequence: TGTGCCAGCAGGCCGGGACAGGGTATGACACCCCTCCACTTT. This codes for CASRPGQGMTPLHF.

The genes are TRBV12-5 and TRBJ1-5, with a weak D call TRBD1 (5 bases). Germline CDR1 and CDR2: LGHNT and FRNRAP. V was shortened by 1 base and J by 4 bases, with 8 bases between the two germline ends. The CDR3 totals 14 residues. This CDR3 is CASGLGGGNQPQHF. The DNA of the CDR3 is TGTGCTAGTGGTTTGGGCGGGGGGAATCAGCCCCAGCATTTT.

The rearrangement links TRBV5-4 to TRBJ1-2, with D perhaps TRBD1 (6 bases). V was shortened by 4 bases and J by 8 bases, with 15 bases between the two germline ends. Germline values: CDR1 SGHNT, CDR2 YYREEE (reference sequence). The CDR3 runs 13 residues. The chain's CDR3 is CASSPKDRTGYTF. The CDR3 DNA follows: TGTGCCAGCAGCCCGAAGGACAGAACGGGCTACACCTTC.

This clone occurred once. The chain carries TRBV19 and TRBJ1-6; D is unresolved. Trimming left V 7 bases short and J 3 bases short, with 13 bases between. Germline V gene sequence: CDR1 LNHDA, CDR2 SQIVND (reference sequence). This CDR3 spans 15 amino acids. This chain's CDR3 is CASKGFADYNSPLHF. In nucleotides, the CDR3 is TGTGCCAGTAAGGGTTTTGCCGACTATAATTCACCCCTCCACTTT.

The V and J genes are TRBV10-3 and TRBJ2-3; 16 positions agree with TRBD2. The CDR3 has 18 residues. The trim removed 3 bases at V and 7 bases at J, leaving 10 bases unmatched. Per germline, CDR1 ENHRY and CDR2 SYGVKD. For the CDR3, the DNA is TGTGCCATCAGTGACCCGGGACTAGCGGGAGGGCTATCGAATACGCAGTATTTT. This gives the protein CAISDPGLAGGLSNTQYF.

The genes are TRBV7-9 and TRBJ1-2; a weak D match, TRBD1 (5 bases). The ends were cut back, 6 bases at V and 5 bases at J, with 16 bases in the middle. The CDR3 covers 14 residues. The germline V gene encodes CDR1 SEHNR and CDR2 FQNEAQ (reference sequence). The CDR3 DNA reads TGTGCCAGCAGTCCTGGTAGGGGCTTGTATGGCTACACCTTC. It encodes CASSPGRGLYGYTF.

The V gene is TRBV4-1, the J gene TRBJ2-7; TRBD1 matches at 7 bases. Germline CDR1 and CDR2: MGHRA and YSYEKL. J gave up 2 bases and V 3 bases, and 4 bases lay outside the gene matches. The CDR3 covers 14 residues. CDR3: CASSHIGTAYEQYF. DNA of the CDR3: TGCGCCAGCAGCCACATAGGGACAGCCTACGAGCAGTACTTC.

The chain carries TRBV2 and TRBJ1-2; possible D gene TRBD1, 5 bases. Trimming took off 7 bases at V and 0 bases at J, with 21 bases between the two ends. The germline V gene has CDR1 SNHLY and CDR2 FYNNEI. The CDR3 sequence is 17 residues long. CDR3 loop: CASTDSGGWVTNYGYTF. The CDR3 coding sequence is TGTGCCAGCACCGACAGTGGGGGGTGGGTGACTAACTATGGCTACACCTTC. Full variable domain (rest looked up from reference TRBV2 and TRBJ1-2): EPEVTQTPSHQVTQMGQEVILRCVPISNHLYFYWYRQILGQKVEFLVSFYNNEISEKSEIFDDQFSVERPDGSNFTLKIRSTKLEDSAMYFCASTDSGGWVTNYGYTFGSGTRLTVV.

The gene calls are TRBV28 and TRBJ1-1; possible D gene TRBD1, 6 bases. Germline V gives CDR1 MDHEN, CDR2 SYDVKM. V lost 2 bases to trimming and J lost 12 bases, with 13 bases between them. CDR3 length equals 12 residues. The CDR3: CASSLRGGKPFF. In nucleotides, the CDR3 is TGTGCCAGCAGTTTAAGAGGGGGGAAACCTTTCTTT.

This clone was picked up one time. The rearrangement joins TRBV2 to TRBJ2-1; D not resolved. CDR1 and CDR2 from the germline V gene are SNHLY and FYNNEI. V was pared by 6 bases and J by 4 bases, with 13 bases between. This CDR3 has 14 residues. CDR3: CASRVRYLYNEQFF. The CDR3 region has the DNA TGTGCCAGCAGGGTTAGATACCTTTACAATGAGCAGTTCTTC. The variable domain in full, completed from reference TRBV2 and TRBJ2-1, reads EPEVTQTPSHQVTQMGQEVILRCVPISNHLYFYWYRQILGQKVEFLVSFYNNEISEKSEIFDDQFSVERPDGSNFTLKIRSTKLEDSAMYFCASRVRYLYNEQFFGPGTRLTVL.

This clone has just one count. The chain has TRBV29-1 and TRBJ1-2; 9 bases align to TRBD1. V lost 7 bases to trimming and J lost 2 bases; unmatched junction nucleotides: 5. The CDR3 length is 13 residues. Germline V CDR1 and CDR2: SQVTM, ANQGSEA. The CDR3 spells CSAPGTGNYGYTF. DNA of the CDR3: TGCAGCGCCCCCGGGACAGGGAACTATGGCTACACCTTC.

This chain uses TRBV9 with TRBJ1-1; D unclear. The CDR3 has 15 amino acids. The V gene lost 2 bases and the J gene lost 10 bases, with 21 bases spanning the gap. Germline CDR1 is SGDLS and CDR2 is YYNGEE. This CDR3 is CASSVRRESLLGAFF. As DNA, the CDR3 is TGTGCCAGCAGCGTTCGGAGGGAGTCCTTACTGGGAGCTTTCTTT. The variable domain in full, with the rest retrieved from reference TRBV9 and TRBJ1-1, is DSGVTQTPKHLITATGQRVTLRCSPRSGDLSVYWYQQSLDQGLQFLIQYYNGEERAKGNILERFSAQQFPDLHSELNLSSLELGDSALYFCASSVRRESLLGAFFGQGTRLTVV.

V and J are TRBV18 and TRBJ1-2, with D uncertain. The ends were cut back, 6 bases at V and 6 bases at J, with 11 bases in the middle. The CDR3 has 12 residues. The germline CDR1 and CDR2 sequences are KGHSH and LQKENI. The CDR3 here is CASSPGGDGYTF. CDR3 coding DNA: TGTGCCAGCTCTCCGGGCGGGGATGGCTACACCTTC.

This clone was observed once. This CDR3 is CASIPHLAGGNEQYF. For the CDR3, the DNA is TGCGCCAGCATCCCCCACCTAGCGGGAGGGAACGAGCAGTACTTC. The gene calls are TRBV23-1 and TRBJ2-7, with 12 positions matching TRBD2. TRBV23-1 is marked as an open reading frame, function uncertain. J was trimmed by 5 bases and V by 7 bases; bases with no gene match: 9. The CDR3 totals 15 residues.

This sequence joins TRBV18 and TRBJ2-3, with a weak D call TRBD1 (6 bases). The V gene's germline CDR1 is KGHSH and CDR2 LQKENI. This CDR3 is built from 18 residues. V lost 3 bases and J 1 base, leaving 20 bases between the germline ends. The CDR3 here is CASSPIVSGPGGTDTQYF. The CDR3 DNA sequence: TGTGCCAGCTCACCGATCGTTTCAGGTCCAGGGGGCACAGATACGCAGTATTTT.

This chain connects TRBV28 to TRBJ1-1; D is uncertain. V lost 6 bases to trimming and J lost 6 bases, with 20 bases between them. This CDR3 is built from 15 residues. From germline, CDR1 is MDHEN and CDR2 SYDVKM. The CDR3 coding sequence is TGTGCCAGCAGCCCGGGGAGAGGTAAAGTCCCTGAAGCTTTCTTT. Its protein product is CASSPGRGKVPEAFF.

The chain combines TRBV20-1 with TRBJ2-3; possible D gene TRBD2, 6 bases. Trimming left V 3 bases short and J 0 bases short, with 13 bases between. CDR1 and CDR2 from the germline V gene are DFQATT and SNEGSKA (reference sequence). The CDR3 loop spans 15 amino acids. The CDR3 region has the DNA TGCAGTGCTAGTCTCAGACTAGGGAGCACAGATACGCAGTATTTT. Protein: CSASLRLGSTDTQYF.

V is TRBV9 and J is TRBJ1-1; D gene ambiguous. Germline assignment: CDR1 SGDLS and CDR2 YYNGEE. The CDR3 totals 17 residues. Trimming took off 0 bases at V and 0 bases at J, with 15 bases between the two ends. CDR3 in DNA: TGTGCCAGCAGCGTAGAGTCCCGTCGGTTTTTGAACACTGAAGCTTTCTTT. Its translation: CASSVESRRFLNTEAFF.

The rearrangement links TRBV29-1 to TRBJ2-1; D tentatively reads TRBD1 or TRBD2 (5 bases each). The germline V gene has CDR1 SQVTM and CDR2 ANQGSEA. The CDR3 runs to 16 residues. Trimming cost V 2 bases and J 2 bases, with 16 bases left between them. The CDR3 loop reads CSVESGPETPYNEQFF. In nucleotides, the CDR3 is TGCAGCGTTGAATCGGGACCCGAAACCCCCTACAATGAGCAGTTCTTC.

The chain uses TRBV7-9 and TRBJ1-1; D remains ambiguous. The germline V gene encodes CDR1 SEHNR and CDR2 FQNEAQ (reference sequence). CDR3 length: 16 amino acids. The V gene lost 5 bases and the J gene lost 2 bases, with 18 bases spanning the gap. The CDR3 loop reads CASSQDLLSKNTEAFF. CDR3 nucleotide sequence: TGTGCCAGCAGCCAAGATCTCCTCTCGAAAAACACTGAAGCTTTCTTT.

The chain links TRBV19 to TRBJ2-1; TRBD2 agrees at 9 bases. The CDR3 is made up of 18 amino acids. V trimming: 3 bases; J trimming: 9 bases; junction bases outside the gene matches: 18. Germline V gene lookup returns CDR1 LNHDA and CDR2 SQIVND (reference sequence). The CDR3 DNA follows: TGTGCCAGTAGTATGGCCCAAACCCGTCGCGGGAGGGCCCCTGAGCAGTTCTTC. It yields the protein CASSMAQTRRGRAPEQFF.